This T cell receptor beta chain was sequenced for a study of shared clonotypes between healthy human individuals. Findings and limits, study-wide: Clonotype sharing among donors was expected to depend on sequencing depth.

The authors distributed each subset's genomic DNA evenly over several immunoSEQ plates. The repertoire was sequenced with immunoSEQ multiplex PCR; TCRdb's copy has only in-frame clones and lacks some. The table includes roughly 1,600,000 clones, approximately 98.5% detected once. About this clone itself: The antigen is not known.

None of the donors, who were healthy HIV-negative adults, had recently had acute infections or vaccinations. This sequence was found in a young man in good health. Sequencing was carried out using naive CD4+ T cells sorted from blood. Subset indicated: CD45RA+ positively selected.

CDR3 sequence: CASSRGTLPGELFF. In DNA, the CDR3 is TGTGCCAGCAGCCGAGGGACACTTCCCGGGGAGCTGTTTTTT. The V call is TRBV7-3, the J call TRBJ2-2; D may be TRBD1 (6 bases). The germline V gene has CDR1 SGHTA and CDR2 FQGTGA. V gave up 5 bases and J gave up 6 bases, with 13 bases separating them. The length of the CDR3 is 14 residues.